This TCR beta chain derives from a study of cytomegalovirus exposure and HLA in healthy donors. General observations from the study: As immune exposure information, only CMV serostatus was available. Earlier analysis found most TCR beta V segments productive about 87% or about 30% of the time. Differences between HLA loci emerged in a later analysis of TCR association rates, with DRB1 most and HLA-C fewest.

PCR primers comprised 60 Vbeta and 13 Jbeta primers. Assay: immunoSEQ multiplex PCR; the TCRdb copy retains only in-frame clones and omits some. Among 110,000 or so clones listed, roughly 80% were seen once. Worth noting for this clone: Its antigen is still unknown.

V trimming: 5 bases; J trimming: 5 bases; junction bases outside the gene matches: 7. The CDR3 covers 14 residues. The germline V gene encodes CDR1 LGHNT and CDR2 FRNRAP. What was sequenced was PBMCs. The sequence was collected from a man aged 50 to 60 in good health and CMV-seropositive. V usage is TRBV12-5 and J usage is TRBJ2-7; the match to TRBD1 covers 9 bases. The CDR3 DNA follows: TGTGCTAGTGGTCGGACAGGGGCACGTAACGAGCAGTACTTC. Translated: CASGRTGARNEQYF. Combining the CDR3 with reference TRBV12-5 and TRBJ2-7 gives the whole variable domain DARVTQTPRHKVTEMGQEVTMRCQPILGHNTVFWYRQTMMQGLELLAYFRNRAPLDDSGMPKDRFSAEMPDATLATLKIQPSEPRDSAVYFCASGRTGARNEQYFGPGTRLTVT.